This T cell receptor (beta chain) is drawn from a study of T cell responses to AZD1222 COVID-19 vaccine. With regard to this clone: Its antigen is unidentified.

Study-level points and caveats: Clonal diversity may have been underestimated in mostly white British donors. Baseline serostatus was positive in only six or seven AZD1222 recipients. Repertoires were obtained only post-peak T cell response.

The V and J ends lost 3 bases and 3 bases, in that order; junction bases with no gene match: 6. CDR1 and CDR2 (germline): MNHEY, SVGAGI. There are 15 residues in the CDR3. Libraries were prepared by immunoSEQ multiplex PCR; TCRdb keeps only in-frame clonotypes and omits some of them. The table lists about 110,000 clones, about 92% of them singletons, with 6.5% to 10% in the top ten. This material consisted of peripheral blood, taken 28 days after the second AZD1222 dose. The rearrangement joins TRBV6-5 to TRBJ2-3, with 7 bases matching TRBD2. The clonotype comes from an adult who received the AZD1222 COVID-19 vaccine. Here the CDR3 DNA reads TGTGCCAGCAGTTATGCGACTAGCCTTACAGATACGCAGTATTTT. Its translation: CASSYATSLTDTQYF.